The rows below give T cell receptor beta chains drawn from one sample of a study of blood T cell repertoires in COVID-19. Here immunoSEQ multiplex PCR was the method, and the copy in TCRdb shows in-frame clones only, minus some. The profile shows hundreds of thousands of clones, approximately 90% of them singletons. The specimen was peripheral blood. The receptor source for this set is a woman aged 45-65 years with active or convalescent COVID-19. CDR3s include the opening cysteine and the closing phenylalanine or tryptophan. D genes are given only for firm matches. Only some rows state a clone size, as once, few, many or a class for expanded clones.

J: TRBJ1-6; size: -; length: 16; D: -; V: TRBV4-3; CDR3: CASSQGADRNNSPLHF; DNA: TGCGCCAGCAGCCAAGGCGCCGACAGAAATAATTCACCCCTCCACTTT
J: TRBJ1-4; size: -; length: 15; D: -; V: TRBV5-4; CDR3: CASSPDSQRPEKLFF; DNA: TGTGCCAGCAGCCCCGACTCCCAGAGACCGGAAAAACTGTTTTTT
J: TRBJ2-7; size: once; length: 14; D: TRBD2; V: TRBV28; CDR3: CASSLSGATYEQYF; DNA: TGTGCCAGCAGCCTTAGCGGGGCTACCTACGAGCAGTACTTC
J: TRBJ1-4; size: -; length: 22; D: -; V: TRBV2; CDR3: CASRRPGQGDRQVEATNEKLFF; DNA: TGTGCCAGCAGAAGACCGGGACAAGGGGATAGGCAGGTAGAGGCAACTAATGAAAAACTGTTTTTT
J: TRBJ2-2; size: -; length: 15; D: TRBD2; V: TRBV30; CDR3: CAWSSGGGTTGELFF; DNA: TGTGCCTGGAGTTCCGGCGGGGGTACTACCGGGGAGCTGTTTTTT
J: TRBJ2-7; size: -; length: 14; D: -; V: TRBV7-9; CDR3: CASSLGTALYEQYF; DNA: TGTGCCAGCAGCTTAGGGACAGCCCTTTACGAGCAGTACTTC
J: TRBJ1-1; size: -; length: 14; D: -; V: TRBV29-1; CDR3: CSVVGGTPNTEAFF; DNA: TGCAGCGTTGTGGGGGGGACACCGAACACTGAAGCTTTCTTT
J: TRBJ1-2; size: -; length: 14; D: -; V: TRBV5-1; CDR3: CASSLAIGTYGYTF; DNA: TGCGCCAGCAGCTTGGCTATCGGTACCTATGGCTACACCTTC
J: TRBJ2-7; size: -; length: 14; D: TRBD2; V: TRBV11-2; CDR3: CASSFTSGGYEQYF; DNA: TGTGCCAGCAGCTTTACTAGCGGGGGGTACGAGCAGTACTTC
J: TRBJ2-2; size: -; length: 14; D: -; V: TRBV9; CDR3: CASRVSANTGELFF; DNA: TGTGCCAGCAGGGTAAGCGCGAACACCGGGGAGCTGTTTTTT
J: TRBJ1-1; size: -; length: 15; D: -; V: TRBV28; CDR3: CASIRLGAQGTEAFF; DNA: TGTGCCAGCATTCGCTTGGGGGCGCAGGGCACTGAAGCTTTCTTT
J: TRBJ1-3; size: few; length: 19; D: TRBD1; V: TRBV5-1; CDR3: CASSANSITGGGGGNTIYF; DNA: TGCGCCAGCAGCGCGAATTCGATTACAGGGGGCGGTGGTGGAAACACCATATATTTT
J: TRBJ1-6; size: -; length: 17; D: TRBD1; V: TRBV15; CDR3: CATRTGTGGSYNSPLHF; DNA: TGTGCCACCAGGACCGGGACAGGGGGCTCGTATAATTCACCCCTCCACTTT
J: TRBJ1-5; size: once; length: 14; D: -; V: TRBV6-5; CDR3: CASSAQGSNQPQHF; DNA: TGTGCCAGCAGCGCACAGGGTTCCAATCAGCCCCAGCATTTT
J: TRBJ1-1; size: -; length: 15; D: TRBD1; V: TRBV6-1; CDR3: CASSEWGRGVPEAFF; DNA: TGTGCCAGCAGTGAGTGGGGCAGGGGGGTTCCTGAAGCTTTCTTT
J: TRBJ1-2; size: -; length: 15; D: TRBD1; V: TRBV6-5; CDR3: CASIRDRGANYGYTF; DNA: TGTGCCAGCATCAGGGACAGGGGAGCAAACTATGGCTACACCTTC
J: TRBJ2-2; size: few; length: 18; D: TRBD2; V: TRBV7-8; CDR3: CASSLARLQREGTGELFF; DNA: TGTGCCAGCAGCTTAGCTAGACTACAGCGGGAGGGCACCGGGGAGCTGTTTTTT
J: TRBJ2-5; size: -; length: 13; D: TRBD1; V: TRBV7-2; CDR3: CASSLRGPETQYF; DNA: TGTGCCAGCAGCTTGAGGGGGCCGGAGACCCAGTACTTC
J: TRBJ2-1; size: -; length: 14; D: TRBD1; V: TRBV7-3; CDR3: CASSARTGGYEQFF; DNA: TGTGCCAGCAGCGCCCGGACAGGGGGCTATGAGCAGTTCTTC
J: TRBJ1-6; size: -; length: 15; D: TRBD1; V: TRBV30; CDR3: CACSRQGIRNSPLHF; DNA: TGTGCCTGTAGTCGACAGGGAATAAGGAATTCACCCCTCCACTTT
J: TRBJ2-5; size: -; length: 14; D: -; V: TRBV29-1; CDR3: CSVEGPHFGETQYF; DNA: TGCAGCGTTGAAGGGCCCCACTTCGGGGAGACCCAGTACTTC
J: TRBJ2-1; size: -; length: 12; D: -; V: TRBV27; CDR3: CASSLVGIEQFF; DNA: TGTGCCAGCAGTTTAGTCGGTATTGAGCAGTTCTTC
J: TRBJ2-2; size: -; length: 18; D: TRBD1; V: TRBV18; CDR3: CASSPRDRGPTDTGELFF; DNA: TGTGCCAGCTCACCACGGGACAGGGGGCCGACGGACACCGGGGAGCTGTTTTTT
J: TRBJ1-1; size: once; length: 12; D: -; V: TRBV12-5; CDR3: CASGLSSTEAFF; DNA: TGTGCTAGTGGTTTGTCTTCCACTGAAGCTTTCTTT
J: TRBJ2-2; size: -; length: 18; D: TRBD2; V: TRBV19; CDR3: CASSIEGLAGVRTGELFF; DNA: TGTGCCAGTAGTATAGAAGGACTAGCGGGAGTGAGAACCGGGGAGCTGTTTTTT
J: TRBJ2-2; size: -; length: 15; D: -; V: TRBV27; CDR3: CASSPGQTNTGELFF; DNA: TGTGCCAGCAGTCCCGGACAGACGAACACCGGGGAGCTGTTTTTT
J: TRBJ1-6; size: once; length: 16; D: -; V: TRBV18; CDR3: CASSPLGRTVNSPLHF; DNA: TGTGCCAGCTCACCACTGGGGCGGACAGTTAATTCACCCCTCCACTTT
J: TRBJ2-5; size: -; length: 17; D: TRBD1; V: TRBV7-9; CDR3: CASSPNRDSLYQETQYF; DNA: TGTGCCAGCAGCCCTAATAGGGACAGTTTGTACCAAGAGACCCAGTACTTC
J: TRBJ2-3; size: -; length: 15; D: TRBD2; V: TRBV18; CDR3: CASSPGDYSTDTQYF; DNA: TGTGCCAGCTCACCCGGGGACTACAGCACAGATACGCAGTATTTT
J: TRBJ2-7; size: -; length: 14; D: -; V: TRBV7-8; CDR3: CASSARVGAYEQYF; DNA: TGTGCCAGCAGCGCTAGAGTCGGCGCCTACGAGCAGTACTTC
J: TRBJ1-5; size: -; length: 15; D: TRBD1; V: TRBV6-2/TRBV6-3; CDR3: CASRPTGGRNQPQHF; DNA: TGTGCCAGCAGGCCTACAGGGGGGCGCAATCAGCCCCAGCATTTT
J: TRBJ2-5; size: few; length: 14; D: -; V: TRBV27; CDR3: CASSPTRVSETQYF; DNA: TGTGCCAGCAGTCCGACTAGAGTTTCGGAGACCCAGTACTTC
J: TRBJ2-1; size: -; length: 12; D: -; V: TRBV9; CDR3: CASSVGATEQFF; DNA: TGTGCCAGCAGCGTAGGAGCAACTGAGCAGTTCTTC
J: TRBJ1-2; size: -; length: 14; D: -; V: TRBV30; CDR3: CAWTLGTTNYGYTF; DNA: TGTGCCTGGACCTTGGGGACAACTAACTATGGCTACACCTTC
J: TRBJ1-2; size: -; length: 15; D: TRBD1; V: TRBV7-8; CDR3: CASSLSDRANYGYTF; DNA: TGTGCCAGCAGCCTCTCGGACAGGGCTAACTATGGCTACACCTTC
J: TRBJ2-7; size: -; length: 14; D: -; V: TRBV6-5; CDR3: CASSSYRVAYEQYF; DNA: TGTGCCAGCAGTTCATACAGGGTAGCCTACGAGCAGTACTTC
J: TRBJ1-1; size: -; length: 13; D: TRBD1; V: TRBV29-1; CDR3: CSGGNRGQGEAFF; DNA: TGCAGCGGAGGAAACAGGGGGCAAGGTGAAGCTTTCTTT
J: TRBJ2-1; size: -; length: 14; D: -; V: TRBV5-1; CDR3: CASSLGQSYNEQFF; DNA: TGCGCCAGCAGCTTGGGGCAGTCCTACAATGAGCAGTTCTTC
J: TRBJ2-7; size: -; length: 14; D: -; V: TRBV19; CDR3: CATGIGGASYEQYF; DNA: TGTGCCACCGGAATAGGGGGTGCTTCCTACGAGCAGTACTTC
J: TRBJ2-5; size: -; length: 15; D: TRBD2; V: TRBV7-2; CDR3: CASSLIRGGAETQYF; DNA: TGTGCCAGCAGCTTAATACGGGGGGGAGCAGAGACCCAGTACTTC
J: TRBJ2-1; size: -; length: 15; D: TRBD1; V: TRBV9; CDR3: CASSEGQGAWDEQFF; DNA: TGTGCCAGCAGCGAGGGACAGGGGGCCTGGGATGAGCAGTTCTTC
J: TRBJ2-6; size: -; length: 15; D: -; V: TRBV18; CDR3: CASSRDISGANVLTF; DNA: TGTGCCAGCTCACGGGACATCTCTGGGGCCAACGTCCTGACTTTC